The present T cell receptor (beta chain) was sequenced within a study of cytomegalovirus exposure and HLA in healthy donors. CDR1 is ENHRY and CDR2 is SYGVKD in the germline V gene. This CDR3 is 14 amino acids long. Trimming left V 2 bases short and J 4 bases short, with 12 bases between. Study-wide results and caveats: Within the data, a cluster of highly shared sequence variants was likely a sequencing artifact. Previous analysis showed most TCR beta V segments were productive about 87% or about 30% of the time. Looking again later, the authors saw that most CMV-associated TCR beta chains seemed HLA-restricted.

The primer mix had 60 Vbeta and 13 Jbeta primers. TCRdb keeps only in-frame clones here, not all; method: immunoSEQ multiplex PCR. The sample lists about 160,000 clones; approximately 80% were seen once. Concerning this clone itself: Its specificity is not known.

The receptor's source is a woman aged 25-40 years in good health and CMV-seropositive. This chain links TRBV10-3 with TRBJ2-7; D perhaps matches TRBD1 (6 bases). Sample: PBMCs. DNA of the CDR3: TGTGCCATCAGTGAGATTTCTAGGGGGTACGAGCAGTACTTC. Translation: CAISEISRGYEQYF.